This is a list of T cell receptor beta chains from one sample in a study of T cell clonotyping in hematopoietic cell transplantation. TCRdb keeps only in-frame clones here, not all; method: immunoSEQ multiplex PCR. Counted here are about 12,000 clones, roughly 83% occurring once; the ten biggest clones make up almost 6%. The sequenced sample was PBMCs, obtained 100 days after allogeneic stem cell transplant. These receptors originate from a female patient aged 35 to 55 who had an allogeneic stem cell transplant from a related donor, so T cells may come from the graft donor. Some clones in this sample may be carry-over from other donors' samples. CDR3s include the opening cysteine and the closing phenylalanine or tryptophan. The order of the fields is clone size, J gene, D gene, V gene, CDR3 DNA, CDR3 protein. A D gene is named only where the DNA matches it firmly. Expanded clones get a size class; other rows say once, few or many, or leave the size out.

clone size: few; J gene: TRBJ2-3; D gene: TRBD2; V gene: TRBV4-2; CDR3 DNA: TGTGCCAGCATGGCGGGAGGAGACACAGATACGCAGTATTTT; CDR3 protein: CASMAGGDTDTQYF
clone size: -; J gene: TRBJ1-5; D gene: -; V gene: TRBV25-1; CDR3 DNA: TGTGCCAGCAGTGTGACAGGTAGCAATCAGCCCCAGCATTTT; CDR3 protein: CASSVTGSNQPQHF
clone size: -; J gene: TRBJ2-1; D gene: -; V gene: TRBV29-1; CDR3 DNA: TGCAGCGCCCAGGCTTGGACAAGCAATGAGCAGTTCTTC; CDR3 protein: CSAQAWTSNEQFF
clone size: -; J gene: TRBJ2-5; D gene: TRBD2; V gene: TRBV11-3; CDR3 DNA: TGTGCCAGCAGCTTAGTGGTGACTAGCGGGGCGAGGGGGGAGACCCAGTACTTC; CDR3 protein: CASSLVVTSGARGETQYF
clone size: -; J gene: TRBJ1-1; D gene: TRBD1; V gene: TRBV27; CDR3 DNA: TGTGCCAGCAGTTTAGGTAGGGGGCGCGAAGCTTTCTTT; CDR3 protein: CASSLGRGREAFF
clone size: -; J gene: TRBJ2-2; D gene: -; V gene: TRBV7-2; CDR3 DNA: TGTGCCAGCAGCCAACCCATCGGGCGAGGTGGTATCAACACCGGGGAGCTGTTTTTT; CDR3 protein: CASSQPIGRGGINTGELFF
clone size: -; J gene: TRBJ2-7; D gene: TRBD1; V gene: TRBV5-1; CDR3 DNA: TGCGCCAGCAGAAACGGACAGGGGGGAACCTACGAGCAGTACTTC; CDR3 protein: CASRNGQGGTYEQYF
clone size: -; J gene: TRBJ2-2; D gene: -; V gene: TRBV7-8; CDR3 DNA: TGTGCCAGCAGCTTAGTCGTTGACGGGGAGCTGTTTTTT; CDR3 protein: CASSLVVDGELFF
clone size: once; J gene: TRBJ1-3; D gene: -; V gene: TRBV28; CDR3 DNA: TGTGCCAGCAGTTGGATTGGAAACACCATATATTTT; CDR3 protein: CASSWIGNTIYF
clone size: once; J gene: TRBJ2-6; D gene: -; V gene: TRBV14; CDR3 DNA: TGTGCCAGCAGATCCTCTGGGGCCAACGTCCTGACTTTC; CDR3 protein: CASRSSGANVLTF
clone size: few; J gene: TRBJ1-4; D gene: -; V gene: TRBV7-9; CDR3 DNA: TGTGCCAGCAGCGCTACTGGGGAAGGTAGTGAAAAACTGTTTTTT; CDR3 protein: CASSATGEGSEKLFF
clone size: -; J gene: TRBJ1-4; D gene: -; V gene: TRBV11-2; CDR3 DNA: TGTGCCAGCAGCTATCTGGGGGCGGGTACTAATGAAAAACTGTTTTTT; CDR3 protein: CASSYLGAGTNEKLFF
clone size: -; J gene: TRBJ1-2; D gene: TRBD1; V gene: TRBV28; CDR3 DNA: TGTGCCAGCAGTGCCCCACCGGGACAGGGGGCTCCCTATGGCTACACCTTC; CDR3 protein: CASSAPPGQGAPYGYTF
clone size: -; J gene: TRBJ1-3; D gene: -; V gene: TRBV5-6; CDR3 DNA: TGTGCCAGCAGCTTGACAGCTGGAAACACCATATATTTT; CDR3 protein: CASSLTAGNTIYF
clone size: -; J gene: TRBJ2-1; D gene: TRBD2; V gene: TRBV2; CDR3 DNA: TGTGCCAGCAGTCTAGCGGGAGAGAGCTCCTACAATGAGCAGTTCTTC; CDR3 protein: CASSLAGESSYNEQFF
clone size: -; J gene: TRBJ2-7; D gene: -; V gene: TRBV10-2; CDR3 DNA: TGCGCCAGCAGTTCCCACTACGAGCAGTACTTC; CDR3 protein: CASSSHYEQYF
clone size: -; J gene: TRBJ2-7; D gene: -; V gene: TRBV5-1; CDR3 DNA: TGCGCCAGCAGCCAGAGCACCCACGAGCAGTACTTC; CDR3 protein: CASSQSTHEQYF
clone size: -; J gene: TRBJ2-5; D gene: TRBD2; V gene: TRBV6-5; CDR3 DNA: TGTGCCAGCAGTTCCCCTCGGGGGGGGCGAGAGACCCAGTACTTC; CDR3 protein: CASSSPRGGRETQYF
clone size: few; J gene: TRBJ2-7; D gene: -; V gene: TRBV10-3; CDR3 DNA: TGTGCCATCAGTGGGGACTTCGGCAACTACGAGCAGTACTTC; CDR3 protein: CAISGDFGNYEQYF
clone size: -; J gene: TRBJ1-6; D gene: -; V gene: TRBV10-1; CDR3 DNA: TGCGCCACCAAATCGGCCGGAGATAATTCACCCCTCCACTTT; CDR3 protein: CATKSAGDNSPLHF
clone size: -; J gene: TRBJ2-1; D gene: -; V gene: TRBV6-5; CDR3 DNA: TGTGCCAGCAGTCAAACGGACTCTCCGGAGCAGTTCTTC; CDR3 protein: CASSQTDSPEQFF
clone size: -; J gene: TRBJ2-7; D gene: TRBD2; V gene: TRBV28; CDR3 DNA: TGTGCCAGCAGTGTATCAGCGGGGGGATCCTACGAGCAGTACTTC; CDR3 protein: CASSVSAGGSYEQYF
clone size: -; J gene: TRBJ1-2; D gene: -; V gene: TRBV10-3; CDR3 DNA: TGTGCCATCAGTGATCCAGGGAAGAACTATGGCTACACCTTC; CDR3 protein: CAISDPGKNYGYTF
clone size: -; J gene: TRBJ1-1; D gene: TRBD1; V gene: TRBV29-1; CDR3 DNA: TGCAGCGTCCTCAGACAGGGAGGAACTGAAGCTTTCTTT; CDR3 protein: CSVLRQGGTEAFF
clone size: -; J gene: TRBJ2-5; D gene: -; V gene: TRBV25-1; CDR3 DNA: TGTGCCAGCAGTGACCAGAGACCCCAAGAGACCCAGTACTTC; CDR3 protein: CASSDQRPQETQYF
clone size: -; J gene: TRBJ1-3; D gene: -; V gene: TRBV30; CDR3 DNA: TGTGCCTGGAGTTCCATCGGGACCTCTGGAAACACCATATATTTT; CDR3 protein: CAWSSIGTSGNTIYF
clone size: once; J gene: TRBJ1-2; D gene: -; V gene: TRBV5-8; CDR3 DNA: TGTGCCAGCAGCTTGAATGAGCCGGGCTACACCTTC; CDR3 protein: CASSLNEPGYTF
clone size: -; J gene: TRBJ2-3; D gene: TRBD2; V gene: TRBV19; CDR3 DNA: TGTGCCAGTAGTCCTCGACTAGCGGGGAGCACAGATACGCAGTATTTT; CDR3 protein: CASSPRLAGSTDTQYF
clone size: -; J gene: TRBJ1-3; D gene: -; V gene: TRBV19; CDR3 DNA: TGTGCCAGTAGAAGCAGGGCGGGAAACACCATATATTTT; CDR3 protein: CASRSRAGNTIYF
clone size: -; J gene: TRBJ2-6; D gene: -; V gene: TRBV5-1; CDR3 DNA: TGCGCCAGCAGCGCGGAAGGACTGGCTGGGAGGGGGGCCAACGTCCTGACTTTC; CDR3 protein: CASSAEGLAGRGANVLTF
clone size: -; J gene: TRBJ1-2; D gene: TRBD1; V gene: TRBV2; CDR3 DNA: TGTGCCAGCAGCGGCCGGGACAGGGTGCCCTATGGCTACACCTTC; CDR3 protein: CASSGRDRVPYGYTF
clone size: once; J gene: TRBJ1-1; D gene: -; V gene: TRBV29-1; CDR3 DNA: TGCAGCGTTGACGGCGGCACGAACACTGAAGCTTTCTTT; CDR3 protein: CSVDGGTNTEAFF
clone size: -; J gene: TRBJ1-4; D gene: -; V gene: TRBV19; CDR3 DNA: TGTGCCACCTCGTGGGGGGCTCGGGAAAAACTGTTTTTT; CDR3 protein: CATSWGAREKLFF
clone size: -; J gene: TRBJ2-7; D gene: -; V gene: TRBV5-6; CDR3 DNA: TGTGCCAGCAGCTTGGGGCGGGACAACTACGAGCAGTACTTC; CDR3 protein: CASSLGRDNYEQYF
clone size: -; J gene: TRBJ2-2; D gene: -; V gene: TRBV25-1; CDR3 DNA: TGTGCCAGCAGTGAGGGGGGACGGCTGAGTTCGAACACCGGGGAGCTGTTTTTT; CDR3 protein: CASSEGGRLSSNTGELFF
clone size: once; J gene: TRBJ2-1; D gene: -; V gene: TRBV27; CDR3 DNA: TGTGCCAGCAGTTTTACGGTTCAGTATGAGCAGTTCTTC; CDR3 protein: CASSFTVQYEQFF
clone size: -; J gene: TRBJ2-2; D gene: TRBD2; V gene: TRBV5-4; CDR3 DNA: TGTGCCAGCAGCAGGGGACTAGCGGGAGGAGGCACCGGGGAGCTGTTTTTT; CDR3 protein: CASSRGLAGGGTGELFF
clone size: -; J gene: TRBJ2-7; D gene: -; V gene: TRBV21-1; CDR3 DNA: TGTGCCAGCACGGCGGGAACCTACGAGCAGTACTTC; CDR3 protein: CASTAGTYEQYF
clone size: -; J gene: TRBJ2-4; D gene: TRBD1; V gene: TRBV5-6; CDR3 DNA: TGTGCCAGCAGCTTGATCTCAGGGACAGGGGTGGGAATGGTTCAGTACTTC; CDR3 protein: CASSLISGTGVGMVQYF
clone size: -; J gene: TRBJ1-2; D gene: -; V gene: TRBV6-6; CDR3 DNA: TGTGCCAGCACTCCCGGACAGAACTATGGCTACACCTTC; CDR3 protein: CASTPGQNYGYTF
clone size: few; J gene: TRBJ1-1; D gene: -; V gene: TRBV2; CDR3 DNA: TGTGCCACGGACCCGACACTGAACACTGAAGCTTTCTTT; CDR3 protein: CATDPTLNTEAFF
clone size: -; J gene: TRBJ1-4; D gene: -; V gene: TRBV7-8; CDR3 DNA: TGTGCCAGCAGCTTGGGTGCCAGTGCTAATGAAAAACTGTTTTTT; CDR3 protein: CASSLGASANEKLFF
clone size: -; J gene: TRBJ2-7; D gene: -; V gene: TRBV4-2; CDR3 DNA: TGTGCCAGCAGCCAAGAGTACGGGCCCTACGAGCAGTACTTC; CDR3 protein: CASSQEYGPYEQYF
clone size: -; J gene: TRBJ1-1; D gene: TRBD1; V gene: TRBV5-6; CDR3 DNA: TGTGCCAGCAGCCCACCGACAGGGGAGGACACTGAAGCTTTCTTT; CDR3 protein: CASSPPTGEDTEAFF
clone size: -; J gene: TRBJ2-7; D gene: TRBD1; V gene: TRBV6-1; CDR3 DNA: TGTGCCAGCAGTGCCCGGGACAGGGGTTTCGACGAGCAGTACTTC; CDR3 protein: CASSARDRGFDEQYF
clone size: -; J gene: TRBJ2-7; D gene: TRBD1; V gene: TRBV5-4; CDR3 DNA: TGTGCCAGCAGCCTCCGGACAGGGGGCTACGAGCAGTACTTC; CDR3 protein: CASSLRTGGYEQYF
clone size: -; J gene: TRBJ2-2; D gene: -; V gene: TRBV6-5; CDR3 DNA: TGTGCCAGCAGTTACCACGGCAACGGGGAGCTGTTTTTT; CDR3 protein: CASSYHGNGELFF
clone size: -; J gene: TRBJ1-5; D gene: TRBD1; V gene: TRBV7-2; CDR3 DNA: TGTGCCAGCAGCCTGACAGGGCGAGGACAGCCCCAGCATTTT; CDR3 protein: CASSLTGRGQPQHF
clone size: once; J gene: TRBJ2-5; D gene: TRBD1; V gene: TRBV6-1; CDR3 DNA: TGTGCCAGCAGTGAAAGACAGGGTACGCAAGAGACCCAGTACTTC; CDR3 protein: CASSERQGTQETQYF
clone size: -; J gene: TRBJ2-7; D gene: TRBD1; V gene: TRBV6-5; CDR3 DNA: TGTGCCAGCAGGGAACCTTCCGGGACAGCAGTGCAGTACTTC; CDR3 protein: CASREPSGTAVQYF
clone size: -; J gene: TRBJ2-1; D gene: -; V gene: TRBV6-6; CDR3 DNA: TGTGCCAGCAGTCCTTCTAGTAGTCGGAGCGAGGATGAGCAGTTCTTC; CDR3 protein: CASSPSSSRSEDEQFF
clone size: -; J gene: TRBJ2-2; D gene: TRBD1; V gene: TRBV9; CDR3 DNA: TGTGCCAGCAGCCCCAGACAGGGGTTCGCCGGGGAGCTGTTTTTT; CDR3 protein: CASSPRQGFAGELFF
clone size: -; J gene: TRBJ1-3; D gene: TRBD1; V gene: TRBV27; CDR3 DNA: TGTGCCAGCAGTCCTATTAGGAACCCAGGGGGGGCCTCTGGAAACACCATATATTTT; CDR3 protein: CASSPIRNPGGASGNTIYF
clone size: -; J gene: TRBJ2-7; D gene: -; V gene: TRBV2; CDR3 DNA: TGTGCCAGCAGTGTCCAGGGCCTGCAGTACTTC; CDR3 protein: CASSVQGLQYF
clone size: -; J gene: TRBJ1-1; D gene: -; V gene: TRBV14; CDR3 DNA: TGTGCCAGCAGCCAAGAAGAATGGCCCCGAACTGAAGCTTTCTTT; CDR3 protein: CASSQEEWPRTEAFF
clone size: -; J gene: TRBJ2-7; D gene: -; V gene: TRBV9; CDR3 DNA: TGTGCCAGCAGCGTAGCTAGTGGAGACTACGAGCAGTACTTC; CDR3 protein: CASSVASGDYEQYF
clone size: -; J gene: TRBJ1-5; D gene: -; V gene: TRBV5-6; CDR3 DNA: TGTGCCAGCAGCTTGCTGACAGGACCAAATCAGCCCCAGCATTTT; CDR3 protein: CASSLLTGPNQPQHF